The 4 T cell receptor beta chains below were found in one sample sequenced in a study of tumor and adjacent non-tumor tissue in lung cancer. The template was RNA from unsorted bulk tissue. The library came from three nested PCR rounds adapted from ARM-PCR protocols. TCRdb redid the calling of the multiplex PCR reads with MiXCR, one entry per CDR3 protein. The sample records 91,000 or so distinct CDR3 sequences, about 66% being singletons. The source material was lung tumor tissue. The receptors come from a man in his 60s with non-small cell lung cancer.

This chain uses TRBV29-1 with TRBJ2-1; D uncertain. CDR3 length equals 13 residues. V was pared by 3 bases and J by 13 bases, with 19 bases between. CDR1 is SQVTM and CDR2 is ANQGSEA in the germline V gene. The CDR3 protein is CSVDAAGRHVQFF. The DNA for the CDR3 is TGCAGCGTTGATGCCGCCGGGCGGCATGTACAGTTCTTC.

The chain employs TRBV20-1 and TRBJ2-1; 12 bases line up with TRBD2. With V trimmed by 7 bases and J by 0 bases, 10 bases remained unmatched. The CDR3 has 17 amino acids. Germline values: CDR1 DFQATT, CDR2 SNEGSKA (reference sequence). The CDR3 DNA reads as TGCAGTGTTGCCGGGACTAGCGGGTCGGGCTCCTACAATGAGCAGTTCTTC. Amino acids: CSVAGTSGSGSYNEQFF.

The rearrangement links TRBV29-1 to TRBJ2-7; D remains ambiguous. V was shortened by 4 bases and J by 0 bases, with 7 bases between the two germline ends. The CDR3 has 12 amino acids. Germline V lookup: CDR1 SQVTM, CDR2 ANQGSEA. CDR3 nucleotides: TGCAGCGTTGCGTTAGTCTCCTACGAGCAGTACTTC. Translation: CSVALVSYEQYF.

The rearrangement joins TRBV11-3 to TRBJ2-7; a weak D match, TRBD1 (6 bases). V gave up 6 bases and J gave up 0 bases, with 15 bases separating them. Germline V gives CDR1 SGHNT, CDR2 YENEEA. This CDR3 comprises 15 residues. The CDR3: CASRLGTLGSYEQYF. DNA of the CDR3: TGTGCCAGCAGACTAGGGACATTGGGCTCCTACGAGCAGTACTTC.